This TCR beta chain was identified in a study of cytomegalovirus exposure and HLA in healthy donors. Study-wide context: The 130 or so validation repertoires and the roughly 670 first-cohort repertoires shared a platform, a later analysis reported. Study observations and caveats: The classifier, whose performance was assessed in both the original and validation cohorts, reportedly diagnosed cytomegalovirus status with high specificity and sensitivity. Within the 120 or so validation repertoires, first-cohort TCR clusters tended to co-occur, according to a later analysis.

This clone was seen only a few times. Antigen unknown. V was clipped by 2 bases and J by 0 bases; unmatched bases: 1. Germline CDR1 SGHRS, CDR2 YFSETQ. The CDR3 covers 16 residues. Produced via immunoSEQ multiplex PCR; TCRdb's table is partial and in-frame only. The sample has 100,000 to 120,000 clones, around nine tenths seen once; the top ten hold 1.4%. The material sequenced was PBMCs. The receptor comes from a woman aged 25 to 39 in good health and CMV-seropositive. The V and J genes are TRBV5-1 and TRBJ2-5; 13 positions match TRBD2. CDR3 nucleotide sequence: TGCGCCAGCAGCTTTGGGACTAGCGGGAACCAAGAGACCCAGTACTTC. Translation: CASSFGTSGNQETQYF. Full variable domain (outside the CDR3, taken from reference TRBV5-1 and TRBJ2-5): KAGVTQTPRYLIKTRGQQVTLSCSPISGHRSVSWYQQTPGQGLQFLFEYFSETQRNKGNFPGRFSGRQFSNSRSEMNVSTLELGDSALYLCASSFGTSGNQETQYFGPGTRLLVL.